These 11 T cell receptor beta chains originate from one sample sequenced in a study of Tregs in tolerant kidney transplant recipients. Sequencing was performed with immunoSEQ multiplex PCR; in TCRdb, only in-frame clones are kept and a portion is missing. Of about 81,000 clones in the sample, more than 85% were seen once. Mixed chimerism was transient after nonmyeloablative marrow transplants from related graft donors. The sample here was CD4+ T cells from blood (PBMCs), taken 24 months after the transplant. The receptors derive from a human patient who received a combined kidney and bone marrow transplant. Part of the T cell pool may stem from the graft donor.

The chain couples TRBV5-1 to TRBJ2-6, with D perhaps TRBD2 (6 bases). Germline-derived CDR1 and CDR2 are SGHRS and YFSETQ. The CDR3 consists of 22 residues. V was clipped by 4 bases and J by 0 bases, with 29 bases between them. The CDR3 loop reads CASSPMIETGRLRPSGANVLTF. CDR3 nucleotides: TGCGCCAGCAGCCCCATGATTGAAACCGGGAGACTCCGCCCCTCTGGGGCCAACGTCCTGACTTTC.

The chain recombines TRBV5-1 with TRBJ2-2; D possibly corresponds to TRBD2 (6 bases). The germline CDR1 and CDR2 sequences are SGHRS and YFSETQ. Trimming cost V 4 bases and J 0 bases, with 13 bases left between them. This CDR3 has 16 amino acids. The CDR3 DNA follows: TGCGCCAGCAGCGGGCGGGGCGACTCGAACACCGGGGAGCTGTTTTTT. Translating it yields CASSGRGDSNTGELFF.

The chain joins TRBV4-2 to TRBJ2-3, with 7 bases aligning to TRBD2. The CDR3 loop spans 17 amino acids. Germline-derived CDR1 and CDR2 are LGHNA and YNFKEQ. V was clipped by 1 base and J by 2 bases; unmatched bases: 9. CDR3 coding DNA: TGTGCCAGCAGCCAAGTTTTGGCAGCGGGGATCACAGATACGCAGTATTTT. It is translated as CASSQVLAAGITDTQYF.

Regarding this clone: A junction end diverges from the germline sequence, so it may reflect a read error. This chain links TRBV4-2 with TRBJ2-2; 8 bases agree with TRBD2. The CDR3 runs to 16 residues. Germline V gene sequence: CDR1 LGHNA, CDR2 YNFKEQ. CDR3 in amino acids: CASSQDGTRNAGELFF. The DNA of the CDR3 is TGTGCCAGCAGCCAAGACGGGACTAGGAACGCCGGGGAGCTGTTTTTT.

The chain employs TRBV29-1 and TRBJ2-1; D may be TRBD1 (5 bases). CDR1 is SQVTM and CDR2 is ANQGSEA in the germline V gene. This CDR3 spans 11 amino acids. V was cut by 7 bases and J by 9 bases, with 13 bases left in between. The CDR3 protein is CSGKRGTEQFF. The CDR3 nucleotides read TGCAGCGGAAAAAGGGGCACTGAGCAGTTCTTC.

Written as DNA, the CDR3 is TGTGCCATCAGTGAGAGGACATACGAGACCCAGTACTTC. Its translation: CAISERTYETQYF. The chain recombines TRBV10-3 with TRBJ2-5; TRBD1 might be the D (5 bases). Germline lookup yields CDR1 ENHRY and CDR2 SYGVKD. The CDR3 consists of 13 residues. The V and J ends lost 2 bases and 5 bases respectively, with 9 bases between them.

The V and J genes are TRBV11-2 and TRBJ2-2, with 9 bases lining up with TRBD2. The CDR3 contains 18 residues. Germline values: CDR1 SGHAT, CDR2 FQNNGV. J lost 4 bases, V lost 5 bases, and 14 bases had no gene match. CDR3 sequence reads: CASSGRHSGSSPTGELFF. DNA of the CDR3: TGTGCCAGCAGCGGACGTCATAGCGGGAGCTCACCCACCGGGGAGCTGTTTTTT. Supplemented by reference TRBV11-2 and TRBJ2-2, the full variable domain reads EAGVAQSPRYKIIEKRQSVAFWCNPISGHATLYWYQQILGQGPKLLIQFQNNGVVDDSQLPKDRFSAERLKGVDSTLKIQPAKLEDSAVYLCASSGRHSGSSPTGELFFGEGSRLTVL.

Note on this clone: This sample includes further DNA sequences coding for the same CDR3. The chain carries TRBV5-6 and TRBJ2-3; D is uncertain. The CDR3 runs 15 residues. Trimming cost V 1 base and J 0 bases, with 9 bases left between them. Germline CDR1 reads SGHDT; CDR2 reads YYEEEE. The CDR3 region is CASSLLQRSTDTQYF. DNA for the CDR3: TGTGCCAGCAGCTTGCTACAGAGAAGCACAGATACGCAGTATTTT.

This clone was observed once. The chain recombines TRBV6-6 with TRBJ1-4, with a tentative D call TRBD1 (5 bases). CDR1 is MNHNY, CDR2 SVGAGI, per germline (reference sequence). Trimming stripped 0 bases from V and 3 bases from J, with 8 bases between. The CDR3 has 15 amino acids. The CDR3 nucleotides read TGTGCCAGCAGTTACTCAGGGGAGGCTAATGAAAAACTGTTTTTT. As protein: CASSYSGEANEKLFF.

V gene TRBV14 combines with J gene TRBJ1-4; 8 bases line up with TRBD1. The CDR3 contains 12 residues. The trim removed 5 bases at V and 8 bases at J, leaving 1 base unmatched. The germline V gene has CDR1 SGHDN and CDR2 FVKESK. The CDR3 region is CASSWTGEKLFF. The CDR3 nucleotides are TGTGCCAGCAGCTGGACAGGGGAAAAACTGTTTTTT.

The rearrangement joins TRBV18 to TRBJ2-1; 8 bases line up with TRBD2. The trim removed 1 base at V and 4 bases at J, leaving 6 bases unmatched. Per germline, CDR1 KGHSH and CDR2 LQKENI. The CDR3 consists of 16 residues. CDR3 loop: CASSPLGTGGYNEQFF. The CDR3 DNA reads as TGTGCCAGCTCACCACTTGGAACGGGAGGGTACAATGAGCAGTTCTTC. Filled out from reference TRBV18 and TRBJ2-1, the complete variable domain reads NAGVMQNPRHLVRRRGQEARLRCSPMKGHSHVYWYRQLPEEGLKFMVYLQKENIIDESGMPKERFSAEFPKEGPSILRIQQVVRGDSAAYFCASSPLGTGGYNEQFFGPGTRLTVL.